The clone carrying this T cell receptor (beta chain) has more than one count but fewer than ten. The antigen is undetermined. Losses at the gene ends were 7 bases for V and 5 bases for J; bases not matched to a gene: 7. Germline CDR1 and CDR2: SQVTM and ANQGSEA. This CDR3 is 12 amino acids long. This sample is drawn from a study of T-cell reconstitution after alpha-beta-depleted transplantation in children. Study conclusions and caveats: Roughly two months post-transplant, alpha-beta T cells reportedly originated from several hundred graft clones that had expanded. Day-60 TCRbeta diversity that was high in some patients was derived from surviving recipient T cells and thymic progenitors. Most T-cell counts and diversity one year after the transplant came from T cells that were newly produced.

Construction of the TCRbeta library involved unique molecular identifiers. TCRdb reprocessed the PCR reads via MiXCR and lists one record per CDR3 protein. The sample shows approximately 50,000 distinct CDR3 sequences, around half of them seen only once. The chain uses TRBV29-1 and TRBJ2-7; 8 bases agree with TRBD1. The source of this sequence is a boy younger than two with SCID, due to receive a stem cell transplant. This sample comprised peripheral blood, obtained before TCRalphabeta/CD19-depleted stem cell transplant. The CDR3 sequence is CSGGQGLHEQYF. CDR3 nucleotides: TGCAGCGGTGGACAGGGTTTGCACGAGCAGTACTTC.